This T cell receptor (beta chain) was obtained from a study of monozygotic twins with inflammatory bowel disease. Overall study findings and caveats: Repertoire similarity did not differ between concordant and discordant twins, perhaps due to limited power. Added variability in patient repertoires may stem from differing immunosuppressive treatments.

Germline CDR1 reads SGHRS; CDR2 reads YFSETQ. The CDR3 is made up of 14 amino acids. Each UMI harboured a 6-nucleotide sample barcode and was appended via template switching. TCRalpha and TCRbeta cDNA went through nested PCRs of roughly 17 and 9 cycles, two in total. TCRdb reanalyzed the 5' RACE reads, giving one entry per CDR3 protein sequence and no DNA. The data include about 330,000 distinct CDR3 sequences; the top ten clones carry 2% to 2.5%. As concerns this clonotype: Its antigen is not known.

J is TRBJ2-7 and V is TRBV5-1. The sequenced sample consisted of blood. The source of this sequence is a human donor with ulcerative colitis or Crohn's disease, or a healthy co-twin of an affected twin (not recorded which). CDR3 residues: CASSLQRGLYEQYF.